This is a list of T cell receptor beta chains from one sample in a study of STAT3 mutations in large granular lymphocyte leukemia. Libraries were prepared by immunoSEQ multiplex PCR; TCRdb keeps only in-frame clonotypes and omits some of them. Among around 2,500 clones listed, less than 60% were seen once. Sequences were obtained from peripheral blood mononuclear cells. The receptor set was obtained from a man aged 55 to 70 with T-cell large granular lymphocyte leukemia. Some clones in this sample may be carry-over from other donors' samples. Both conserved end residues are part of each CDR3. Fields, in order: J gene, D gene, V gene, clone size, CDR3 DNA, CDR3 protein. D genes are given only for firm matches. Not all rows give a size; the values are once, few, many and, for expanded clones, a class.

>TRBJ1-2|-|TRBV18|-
TGTGCCAGCTCACCACAGAGTGACTATGGCTACACCTTC
CASSPQSDYGYTF
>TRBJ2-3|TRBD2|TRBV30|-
TGTGCCTGGAGTGTCCCAGCGGGAGTCGCAGATACGCAGTATTTT
CAWSVPAGVADTQYF
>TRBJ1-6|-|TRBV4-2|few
TGTGCCAGCAGCGCAGCGGGCGGTTCACCCCTCCACTTT
CASSAAGGSPLHF
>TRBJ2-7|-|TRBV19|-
TGTGCCAGTAGTGAGGGGGGCTCCTACGAGCAGTACTTC
CASSEGGSYEQYF
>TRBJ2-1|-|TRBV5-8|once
TGTGCCAGCAGCTTTCGGCACCCGGGGAATGAGCAGTTCTTC
CASSFRHPGNEQFF
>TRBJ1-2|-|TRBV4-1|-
TGCGCCAGCAGCCAAATAAACACGAGTGGCTACACCTTC
CASSQINTSGYTF
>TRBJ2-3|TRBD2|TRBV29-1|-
TGCAGCGCAGAGACTAGCGGGGGGGATACGCAGTATTTT
CSAETSGGDTQYF
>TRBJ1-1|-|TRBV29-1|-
TGCAGCGTTGTGGGTACTGAAGCTTTCTTT
CSVVGTEAFF
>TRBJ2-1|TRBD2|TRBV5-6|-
TGTGCCAGCAGCTCCCAGCGGGATGGCGGCAATGAGCAGTTCTTC
CASSSQRDGGNEQFF
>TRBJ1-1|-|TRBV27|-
TGTGCCAGCAGTGCTCCCTCTGGGGGTGACACTGAAGCTTTCTTT
CASSAPSGGDTEAFF
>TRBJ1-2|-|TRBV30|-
TGTGCCTGGAGCCAGGGGCCAGGGAATGGCTACACCTTC
CAWSQGPGNGYTF
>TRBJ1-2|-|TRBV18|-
TGTGCCAGCTCACCATTCCAGGGAGATGGCTACACCTTC
CASSPFQGDGYTF
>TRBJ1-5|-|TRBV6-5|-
TGTGCCAGCAGGGTGGACAGTAGCAATCAGCCCCAGCATTTT
CASRVDSSNQPQHF
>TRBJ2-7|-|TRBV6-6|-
TGTGCCAGCAGTTACTCTACAGACAACTACGAGCAGTACTTC
CASSYSTDNYEQYF
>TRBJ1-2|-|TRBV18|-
TGTGCCAGCTCACCACCCACCTCAGGTCGGGGCTACACCTTC
CASSPPTSGRGYTF
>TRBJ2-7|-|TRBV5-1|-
TGCGCCAGCAGCCCCGACAAGTACGAGCAGTACTTC
CASSPDKYEQYF
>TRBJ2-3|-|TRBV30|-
TGTGCCTGGTGTCGGCCGGGGGACGATACGCAGTATTTT
CAWCRPGDDTQYF
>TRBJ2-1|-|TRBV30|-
TGTGCCTGGACTACTAGCAGTTACAATGAGCAGTTCTTC
CAWTTSSYNEQFF
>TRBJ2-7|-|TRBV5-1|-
TGCGCCAGCGCGTCCGAGTCACCCTACGAGCAGTACTTC
CASASESPYEQYF
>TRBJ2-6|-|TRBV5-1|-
TGCGCCAGCAGCTCGTCAGGGGCTGGGGCCAACGTCCTGACTTTC
CASSSSGAGANVLTF
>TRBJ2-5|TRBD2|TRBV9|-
TGTGCCAGCAGCGTCGGGAGCGGGATGATCCAAGAGACCCAGTACTTC
CASSVGSGMIQETQYF
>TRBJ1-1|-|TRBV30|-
TGTGCCTGGGTACAGGGAGAAGCTTTCTTT
CAWVQGEAFF
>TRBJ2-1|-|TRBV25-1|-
TGTGCCAGCAGTATTAAGAATGAGCAGTTCTTC
CASSIKNEQFF
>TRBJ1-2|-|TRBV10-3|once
TGTGCCATCAGTGAGGACTATGGCTACACCTTC
CAISEDYGYTF
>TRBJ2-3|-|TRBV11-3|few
TGTGCCAGCAGCTTAGAAGGGAGATCTGTTGCAGATACGCAGTATTTT
CASSLEGRSVADTQYF